This TCR beta chain was observed in a study of T cells in localized non-small cell lung cancer. Study observations and caveats: The study linked higher blood T cell density to longer overall survival. Only one tumor region went through sequencing, so heterogeneity may still be there. Highest T cell clonality was seen in uninvolved adjacent lung, surpassing that measured in tumor.

Concerning this clone: No antigen is known for it.

Germline loops: CDR1 ENHRY, CDR2 SYGVKD. The CDR3 is 13 residues long. V was clipped by 8 bases and J by 5 bases; unmatched bases: 4. The repertoire was sequenced with immunoSEQ multiplex PCR; TCRdb's copy has only in-frame clones and lacks some. The repertoire consists of 75,000 to 80,000 clones, with around 84% occurring once and the leading ten covering 8.5% to 10%. This TCR came from a female donor of 60 years or more with stage I lung adenocarcinoma. The material was peripheral blood, obtained before any cancer treatment. The V call is TRBV10-3, the J call TRBJ1-1; 11 bases are shared with TRBD1. The DNA for the CDR3 is TGTGCCATCCGGACAGGGGGCCGGACTGAAGCTTTCTTT. This encodes CAIRTGGRTEAFF.